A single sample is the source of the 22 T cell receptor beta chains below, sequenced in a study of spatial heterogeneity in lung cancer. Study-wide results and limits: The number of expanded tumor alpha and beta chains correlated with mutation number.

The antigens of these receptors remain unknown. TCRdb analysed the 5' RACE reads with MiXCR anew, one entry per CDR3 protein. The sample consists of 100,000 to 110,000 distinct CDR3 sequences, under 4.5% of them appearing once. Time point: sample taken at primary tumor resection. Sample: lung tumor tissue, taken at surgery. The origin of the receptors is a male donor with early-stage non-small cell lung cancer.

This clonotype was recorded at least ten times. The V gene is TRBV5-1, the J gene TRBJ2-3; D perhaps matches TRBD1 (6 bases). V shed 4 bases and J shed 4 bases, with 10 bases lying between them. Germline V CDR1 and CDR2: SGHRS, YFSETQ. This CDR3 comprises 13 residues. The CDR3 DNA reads TGCGCCAGCAGCCTCCCAGGGGCAGATACGCAGTATTTT. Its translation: CASSLPGADTQYF.

DNA of the CDR3: TGCAGTGCCCCTTGGGGCCAGGCCCTCACCTTC. Translation: CSAPWGQALTF. The rearrangement uses TRBV20-1 and TRBJ1-2, with TRBD1 as a possible D gene (5 bases). Looked up from germline, CDR1 is DFQATT and CDR2 is SNEGSKA (reference sequence). There are 11 residues in the CDR3. V dropped 6 bases and J dropped 13 bases, with 18 bases sitting between them.

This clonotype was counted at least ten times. The CDR3 loop reads CASSQNQLNYGYTF. The CDR3 coding sequence is TGTGCCAGCTCCCAAAATCAGCTGAACTATGGCTACACCTTC. V is TRBV18 and J is TRBJ1-2; D is undetermined. V was trimmed by 6 bases and J by 2 bases, leaving 13 bases between them. CDR1 is KGHSH, CDR2 LQKENI, per germline. The CDR3 is 14 amino acids.

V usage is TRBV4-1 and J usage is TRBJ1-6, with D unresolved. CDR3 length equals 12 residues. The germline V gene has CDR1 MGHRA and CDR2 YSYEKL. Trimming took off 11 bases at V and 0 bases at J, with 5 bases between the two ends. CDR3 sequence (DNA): TGCGCCTCTGGCTCCTATAATTCACCCCTCCACTTT. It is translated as CASGSYNSPLHF.

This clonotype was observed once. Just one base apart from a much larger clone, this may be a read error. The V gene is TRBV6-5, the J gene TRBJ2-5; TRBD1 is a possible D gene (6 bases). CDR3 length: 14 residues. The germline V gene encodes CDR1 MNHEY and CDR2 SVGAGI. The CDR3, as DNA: TGTGTCAGCAGCCACGGACAGTTGCAAGAGACCCAGTACTTC. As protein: CVSSHGQLQETQYF.

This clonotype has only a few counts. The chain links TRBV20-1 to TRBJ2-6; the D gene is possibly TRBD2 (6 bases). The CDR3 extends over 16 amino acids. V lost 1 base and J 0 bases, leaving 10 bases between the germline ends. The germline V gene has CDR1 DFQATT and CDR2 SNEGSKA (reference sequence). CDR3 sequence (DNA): TGCAGTGCTAGAGCGGGACTCTTCTCTGGGGCCAACGTCCTGACTTTC. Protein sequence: CSARAGLFSGANVLTF.

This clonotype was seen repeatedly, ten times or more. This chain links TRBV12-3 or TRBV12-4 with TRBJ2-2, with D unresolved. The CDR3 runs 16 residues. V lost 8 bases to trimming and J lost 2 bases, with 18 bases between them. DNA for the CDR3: TGTGCCAGCGGTTCCGGATACAGCAGCAACACCGGGGAGCTGTTTTTT. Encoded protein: CASGSGYSSNTGELFF.

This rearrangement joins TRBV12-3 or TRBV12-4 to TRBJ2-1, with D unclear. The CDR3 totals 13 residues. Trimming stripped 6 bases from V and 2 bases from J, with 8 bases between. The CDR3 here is CASRLGTYNEQFF. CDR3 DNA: TGTGCCAGCAGACTTGGAACCTACAATGAGCAGTTCTTC.

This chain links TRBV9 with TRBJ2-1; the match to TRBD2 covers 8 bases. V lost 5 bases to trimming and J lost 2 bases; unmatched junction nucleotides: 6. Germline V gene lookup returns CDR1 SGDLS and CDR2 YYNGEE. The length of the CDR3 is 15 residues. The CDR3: CASSPSGRTYNEQFF. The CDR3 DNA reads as TGTGCCAGCAGTCCTAGCGGGCGCACCTACAATGAGCAGTTCTTC.

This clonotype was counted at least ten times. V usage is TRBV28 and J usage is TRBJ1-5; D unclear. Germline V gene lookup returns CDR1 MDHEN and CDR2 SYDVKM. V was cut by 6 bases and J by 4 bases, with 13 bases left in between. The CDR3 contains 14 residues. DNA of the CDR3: TGTGCCAGCAGCTATCTGGGCCAAAATCAGCCCCAGCATTTT. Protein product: CASSYLGQNQPQHF.

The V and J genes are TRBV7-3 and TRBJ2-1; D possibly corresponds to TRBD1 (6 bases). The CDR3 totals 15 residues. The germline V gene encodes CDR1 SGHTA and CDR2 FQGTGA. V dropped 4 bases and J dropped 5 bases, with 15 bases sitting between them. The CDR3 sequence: CASSSSPEGDNEQFF. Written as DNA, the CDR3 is TGTGCCAGCAGCTCCAGTCCAGAGGGGGACAATGAGCAGTTCTTC. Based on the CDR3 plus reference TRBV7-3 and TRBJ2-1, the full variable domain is GAGVSQTPSNKVTEKGKYVELRCDPISGHTALYWYRQSLGQGPEFLIYFQGTGAADDSGLPNDRFFAVRPEGSVSTLKIQRTERGDSAVYLCASSSSPEGDNEQFFGPGTRLTVL.

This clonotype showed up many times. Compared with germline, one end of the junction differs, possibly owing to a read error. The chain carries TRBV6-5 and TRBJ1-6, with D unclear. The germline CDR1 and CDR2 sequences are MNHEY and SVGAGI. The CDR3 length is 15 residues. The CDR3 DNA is TGTGCCAGCAATTACGGGGAAATGGCTCGTTCACCCCTCCACTTT. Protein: CASNYGEMARSPLHF.

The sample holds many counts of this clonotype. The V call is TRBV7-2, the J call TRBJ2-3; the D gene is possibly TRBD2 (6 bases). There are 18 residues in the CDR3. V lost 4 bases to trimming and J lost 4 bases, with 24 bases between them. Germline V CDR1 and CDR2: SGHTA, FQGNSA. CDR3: CASSSRFGGATPADTQYF. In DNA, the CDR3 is TGTGCCAGCAGCTCGAGGTTCGGGGGAGCAACACCGGCAGATACGCAGTATTTT.

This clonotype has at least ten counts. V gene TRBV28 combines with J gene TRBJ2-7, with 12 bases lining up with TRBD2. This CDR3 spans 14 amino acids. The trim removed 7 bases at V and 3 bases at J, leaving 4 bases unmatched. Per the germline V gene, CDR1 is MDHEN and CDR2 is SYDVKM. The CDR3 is CASTRLAGDYEQYF. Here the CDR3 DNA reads TGTGCCAGCACCCGACTAGCGGGAGACTACGAGCAGTACTTC.

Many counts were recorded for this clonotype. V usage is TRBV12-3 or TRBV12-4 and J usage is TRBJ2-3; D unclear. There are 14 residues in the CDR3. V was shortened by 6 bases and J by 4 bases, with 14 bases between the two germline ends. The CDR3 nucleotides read TGTGCCAGCAGACCCTTCAATTCCCCAGATACGCAGTATTTT. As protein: CASRPFNSPDTQYF.

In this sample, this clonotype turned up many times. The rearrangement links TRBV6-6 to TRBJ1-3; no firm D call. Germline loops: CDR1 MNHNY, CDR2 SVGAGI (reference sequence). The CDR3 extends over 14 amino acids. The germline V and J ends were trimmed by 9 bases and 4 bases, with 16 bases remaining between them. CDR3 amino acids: CASRAPGVGNTIYF. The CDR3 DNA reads TGTGCCAGTAGAGCCCCCGGCGTCGGAAACACCATATATTTT.

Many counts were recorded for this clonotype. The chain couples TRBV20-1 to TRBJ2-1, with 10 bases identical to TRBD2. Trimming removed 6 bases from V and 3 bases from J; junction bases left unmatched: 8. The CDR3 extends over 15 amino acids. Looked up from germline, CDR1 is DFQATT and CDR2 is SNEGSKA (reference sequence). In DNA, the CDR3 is TGCAGTGCAGAACGTAGCGGGAGGATCTACAATGAGCAGTTCTTC. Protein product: CSAERSGRIYNEQFF.

CDR3 in DNA: TGTGCCAGCAGGGTGCGTGCGGGAGAGGGTCGGGAGACCCAGTACTTC. Its translation is CASRVRAGEGRETQYF. The chain combines TRBV7-8 with TRBJ2-5, with TRBD2 matching 7 bases. V was pared by 6 bases and J by 5 bases, with 15 bases of the junction left unmatched. This CDR3 spans 16 amino acids. CDR1 and CDR2 from the germline V gene are SGHVS and FQNEAQ.

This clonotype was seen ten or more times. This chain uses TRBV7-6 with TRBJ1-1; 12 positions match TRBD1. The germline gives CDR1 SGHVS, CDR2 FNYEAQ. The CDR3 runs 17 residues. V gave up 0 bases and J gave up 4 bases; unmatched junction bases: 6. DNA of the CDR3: TGTGCCAGCAGCTTAGCCGGAGGGACAGGGGGCTTCACTGAAGCTTTCTTT. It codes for CASSLAGGTGGFTEAFF.

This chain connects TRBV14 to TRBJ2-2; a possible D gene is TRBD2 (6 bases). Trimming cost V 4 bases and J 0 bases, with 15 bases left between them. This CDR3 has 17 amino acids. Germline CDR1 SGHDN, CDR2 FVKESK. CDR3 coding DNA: TGTGCCAGCAGCCTACCTTTTGGGGACTCGAACACCGGGGAGCTGTTTTTT. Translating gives CASSLPFGDSNTGELFF.

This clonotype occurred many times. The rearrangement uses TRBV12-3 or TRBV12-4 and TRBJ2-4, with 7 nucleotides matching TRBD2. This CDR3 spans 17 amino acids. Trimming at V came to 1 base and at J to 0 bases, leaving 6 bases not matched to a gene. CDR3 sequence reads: CASSLERRGVAKNIQYF. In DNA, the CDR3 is TGTGCCAGCAGTTTAGAGCGTCGGGGGGTAGCCAAAAACATTCAGTACTTC.

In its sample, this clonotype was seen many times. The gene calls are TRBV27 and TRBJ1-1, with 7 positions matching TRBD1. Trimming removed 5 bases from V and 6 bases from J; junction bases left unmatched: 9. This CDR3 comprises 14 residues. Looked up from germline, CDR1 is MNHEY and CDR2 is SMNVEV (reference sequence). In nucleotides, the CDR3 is TGTGCCAGCAGTCGGACAGGAAGGTACGCTGAAGCTTTCTTT. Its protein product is CASSRTGRYAEAFF.